The 5 T cell receptor beta chains listed next were all sequenced from one sample in a study of CD8 T cells in ankylosing spondylitis. A single record per CDR3 protein comes from TCRdb applying MiXCR to the 5' RACE reads. This sample has some 340,000 distinct CDR3 sequences, with roughly 15% found just once. Sequencing was carried out using blood, either unsorted or a sorted T cell fraction (not recorded which). These receptors were taken from a male donor with ankylosing spondylitis or in good health (not recorded which).

The chain carries TRBV6-2 or TRBV6-3 and TRBJ2-7; D not resolved. This CDR3 contains 12 residues. Trimming took 5 bases from V and 2 from J, leaving 7 bases between them. The germline V gene has CDR1 MNHEY and CDR2 SVGEGT. The CDR3 reads CASSTQPYEQYF. The CDR3 DNA follows: TGTGCCAGCAGTACCCAACCCTACGAGCAGTACTTC.

In its sample, this clonotype was seen a few times. The CDR3 here is CASSQNPLAGEYEQYF. The CDR3 DNA reads TGCGCCAGCAGCCAAAATCCCCTAGCGGGGGAATACGAGCAGTACTTC. The chain employs TRBV4-1 and TRBJ2-7, with 10 positions matching TRBD2. Germline CDR1 is MGHRA and CDR2 is YSYEKL. Unmatched junction bases numbered 8, after V lost 2 bases and J lost 4 bases. This CDR3 contains 16 residues.

The chain uses TRBV10-3 and TRBJ2-7, with D possibly being TRBD1 (5 bases). Trimming removed 4 bases at V and 2 bases at J, with 21 bases between. This CDR3 region has 17 residues. Germline CDR1 ENHRY, CDR2 SYGVKD. CDR3 DNA sequence: TGTGCCATCAGTGCCTCCCAGGGTGCCACTTTCACCTACGAGCAGTACTTC. Amino acids: CAISASQGATFTYEQYF.

The chain links TRBV6-1 to TRBJ1-3; D is possibly TRBD1 (6 bases). Germline loops: CDR1 MNHNS, CDR2 SASEGT. V lost 2 bases and J lost 0, with 14 bases in between. The CDR3 sequence is 17 residues long. CDR3 region: CASSEPSRTDSGNTIYF. CDR3 DNA: TGTGCCAGCAGTGAACCCTCCCGGACAGACTCTGGAAACACCATATATTTT.

This clonotype has a count of ten or more. The J gene is TRBJ2-3, the V gene TRBV12-3 or TRBV12-4; tentatively, D is TRBD2 (6 bases). The CDR3 covers 14 residues. Trimming left V 6 bases short and J 0 bases short, with 10 bases between. The DNA for the CDR3 is TGTGCCAGCAGCGTCAGCGGGAGCACAGATACGCAGTATTTT. Residues: CASSVSGSTDTQYF.